This TCR beta chain was obtained from a study of T cell responses to AZD1222 COVID-19 vaccine. This clone was seen just once. Its antigen is unknown. Some clones are missing from TCRdb's copy, which holds only in-frame ones; the method was immunoSEQ multiplex PCR. The table lists approximately 220,000 clones, about 92% of them singletons, with roughly 0.99% in the top ten. Study-wide findings and caveats: Spike-specific TCR breadth and depth grew following two AZD1222 doses. The study found vaccine-associated CD4 TCRs spanning spike, dominant at 160-218 and 743-854.

This CDR3 is built from 14 residues. Germline CDR1 SNHLY, CDR2 FYNNEI. The germline V and J ends were trimmed by 8 bases and 0 bases, with 14 bases remaining between them. The chain joins TRBV2 to TRBJ2-7; no definite D call. This clonotype was obtained from an adult in good health. The sample consisted of peripheral blood, taken on day 0 of MenACWY control vaccination. The chain's CDR3 is CASGWVENSYEQYF. In nucleotides, the CDR3 is TGTGCCAGCGGTTGGGTTGAAAACTCCTACGAGCAGTACTTC.